Shown below are 27 T cell receptor beta chains from a single sample sequenced in a study of shared clonotypes between healthy human individuals. Repertoires were generated with immunoSEQ multiplex PCR, while TCRdb's copy carries only in-frame clones and drops some. Found here are about 2.4 million clones, over 85% of them singletons; the top ten hold 0.36%. Sequencing used naive CD4+ T cells from PBMCs. As to subset: CD45RA+ positively selected. Source of these receptors: a man between 18 and 35 years old in good health. Some clones in this sample may be carry-over from other donors' samples.

The chain is built from TRBV29-1 and TRBJ1-2, with D uncertain. The CDR3 is 16 residues long. Deletions cut 3 bases from V and 0 bases from J, with 17 bases between. Germline lookup yields CDR1 SQVTM and CDR2 ANQGSEA. The CDR3 DNA reads TGCAGCGTTGATCGTGATTTGGGCAGAACTAACTATGGCTACACCTTC. Translation: CSVDRDLGRTNYGYTF.

This clone was recorded only once. The V call is TRBV28, the J call TRBJ2-7; D is unclear. This CDR3 is built from 11 residues. In germline, CDR1 is MDHEN, CDR2 SYDVKM. Trimming cost V 10 bases and J 3 bases, with 10 bases left between them. CDR3 in amino acids: CATGPIYEQYF. The CDR3 bases are TGTGCCACCGGACCGATCTACGAGCAGTACTTC.

The J gene is TRBJ1-1, the V gene TRBV28, with 9 bases lining up with TRBD1. The V gene end was trimmed by 6 bases and the J gene end by 12 bases; junction bases not matched to a gene: 8. This CDR3 is built from 12 residues. In germline, CDR1 is MDHEN, CDR2 SYDVKM. The CDR3 DNA sequence: TGTGCCAGCAGGAATCTACAGGGGGCAACTTTCTTT. This gives the protein CASRNLQGATFF.

The rearrangement joins TRBV29-1 to TRBJ2-7; perhaps TRBD2 as D (5 bases). The CDR3 is made up of 12 amino acids. Germline lookup yields CDR1 SQVTM and CDR2 ANQGSEA. Trimming cost V 3 bases and J 2 bases, with 8 bases left between them. The CDR3 spells CSVEFGTYEQYF. The CDR3 coding sequence is TGCAGCGTTGAGTTCGGGACCTACGAGCAGTACTTC.

The chain has TRBV7-8 and TRBJ1-1, with D maybe TRBD1 (5 bases). From germline, CDR1 is SGHVS and CDR2 FQNEAQ. This CDR3 is built from 15 residues. Trimming cost V 2 bases and J 3 bases, with 13 bases left between them. This CDR3 is CASSLTAGPHTEAFF. DNA for the CDR3: TGTGCCAGCAGCTTAACGGCAGGGCCGCACACTGAAGCTTTCTTT.

The rearrangement uses TRBV25-1 and TRBJ2-7, with 7 bases identical to TRBD2. This CDR3 contains 13 residues. J was trimmed by 5 bases and V by 4 bases; bases with no gene match: 5. Germline values: CDR1 MGHDK, CDR2 SYGVNS. The CDR3 is CASSGPGGNEQYF. Written as DNA, the CDR3 is TGTGCCAGCAGTGGACCGGGAGGCAACGAGCAGTACTTC.

The chain links TRBV19 to TRBJ2-7, with D perhaps TRBD1 (6 bases). V was cut by 10 bases and J by 2 bases, with 18 bases left in between. Germline V lookup: CDR1 LNHDA, CDR2 SQIVND (reference sequence). The CDR3 has 14 amino acids. The CDR3 sequence: CATKDSLGTYEQYF. CDR3 nucleotides: TGTGCCACAAAGGACAGCTTAGGAACCTACGAGCAGTACTTC.

V gene TRBV28 combines with J gene TRBJ2-6; perhaps D is TRBD1 or TRBD2 (7 bases each). V lost 7 bases and J lost 0, with 25 bases in between. Germline lookup yields CDR1 MDHEN and CDR2 SYDVKM. The CDR3 runs 20 residues. This chain's CDR3 is CASTVSQGGAAPSGANVLTF. The CDR3, as DNA: TGTGCCAGCACCGTCTCGCAGGGGGGGGCGGCCCCCTCTGGGGCCAACGTCCTGACTTTC.

This clone showed up just once. V gene TRBV28 combines with J gene TRBJ1-1, with a tentative D call TRBD1 (5 bases). This CDR3 is built from 13 residues. V shed 4 bases and J shed 7 bases, with 13 bases lying between them. Germline values: CDR1 MDHEN, CDR2 SYDVKM. DNA of the CDR3: TGTGCCAGCAGTTACGGGGGGAGGTATGAAGCTTTCTTT. This sequence encodes CASSYGGRYEAFF.

This clone was recorded once. The genes are TRBV5-1 and TRBJ1-1; 7 bases align to TRBD1. Germline CDR1 reads SGHRS; CDR2 reads YFSETQ. The CDR3 sequence is 15 residues long. Trimming took 0 bases from V and 6 from J; bases not matched to a gene: 8. The CDR3 nucleotides are TGCGCCAGCAGCTTGGCGGGGACAGAAGGTGCTGAAGCTTTCTTT. Translated: CASSLAGTEGAEAFF. Full variable domain (missing parts from reference TRBV5-1 and TRBJ1-1): KAGVTQTPRYLIKTRGQQVTLSCSPISGHRSVSWYQQTPGQGLQFLFEYFSETQRNKGNFPGRFSGRQFSNSRSEMNVSTLELGDSALYLCASSLAGTEGAEAFFGQGTRLTVV.

The J gene is TRBJ1-2, the V gene TRBV5-1, with D uncertain. The CDR3 totals 14 residues. CDR1 is SGHRS, CDR2 YFSETQ, per germline. The V gene lost 0 bases and the J gene lost 3 bases, with 9 bases spanning the gap. The CDR3 region has the DNA TGCGCCAGCAGCTTGGAACCGGGATACTATGGCTACACCTTC. It specifies CASSLEPGYYGYTF.

This sequence joins TRBV7-2 and TRBJ2-7; D ambiguous. The CDR3 covers 14 residues. Germline CDR1 reads SGHTA; CDR2 reads FQGNSA. V lost 1 base and J lost 7, with 14 bases in between. CDR3 sequence: CASSLVSTGWEQYF. CDR3 nucleotides: TGTGCCAGCAGCTTAGTCTCAACCGGTTGGGAGCAGTACTTC.

The chain employs TRBV27 and TRBJ2-7; weak D call: TRBD1 (5 bases). Germline V gene sequence: CDR1 MNHEY, CDR2 SMNVEV (reference sequence). The CDR3 consists of 13 residues. Trimming pared 2 bases from V and 7 bases from J, leaving 12 bases between. The chain's CDR3 is CASSLVFRTEQYF. CDR3 DNA sequence: TGTGCCAGCAGTTTAGTTTTTCGGACAGAGCAGTACTTC.

The chain recombines TRBV27 with TRBJ2-1, with TRBD1 matching over 11 bases. The ends lost 6 bases at V and 8 bases at J; junction bases unmatched: 6. CDR1 is MNHEY, CDR2 SMNVEV, per germline (reference sequence). The CDR3 has 14 amino acids. The CDR3, as DNA: TGTGCCAGCAGGCGGGACAGGGGGAGGGATGAGCAGTTCTTC. Encoded protein: CASRRDRGRDEQFF.

The genes are TRBV28 and TRBJ1-2, with a possible D match to TRBD1 (5 bases). CDR3 length: 15 residues. The ends were cut back, 5 bases at V and 3 bases at J, with 16 bases in the middle. The germline V gene has CDR1 MDHEN and CDR2 SYDVKM. Written as DNA, the CDR3 is TGTGCCAGCAGTGGACACCCCGGGGGGGACTATGGCTACACCTTC. The encoded protein is CASSGHPGGDYGYTF.

The genes are TRBV27 and TRBJ2-7, with 9 nucleotides matching TRBD1. The trim removed 3 bases at V and 5 bases at J, leaving 11 bases unmatched. The CDR3 contains 16 residues. Per the germline V gene, CDR1 is MNHEY and CDR2 is SMNVEV (reference sequence). The CDR3: CASSFPPGQGIHEQYF. CDR3 bases: TGTGCCAGCAGTTTCCCCCCCGGACAGGGGATCCACGAGCAGTACTTC.

CDR3 sequence reads: CATSRYLESGTGDQETQYF. DNA for the CDR3: TGTGCCACCAGCAGATACCTCGAATCGGGGACAGGGGACCAAGAGACCCAGTACTTC. The chain recombines TRBV15 with TRBJ2-5; TRBD1 agrees at 10 bases. This CDR3 has 19 amino acids. Trimming at V came to 2 bases and at J to 0 bases, leaving 12 bases not matched to a gene. The germline CDR1 and CDR2 sequences are LNHNV and YYDKDF (reference sequence).

The chain uses TRBV2 and TRBJ1-2; maybe TRBD1 (6 bases). V lost 6 bases, J lost 2 bases, and 13 bases lay in between. Germline loops: CDR1 SNHLY, CDR2 FYNNEI. This CDR3 is built from 14 residues. CDR3 sequence: CASRGGGGNYGYTF. The CDR3, as DNA: TGTGCCAGCAGAGGAGGGGGAGGCAACTATGGCTACACCTTC.

This chain links TRBV7-2 with TRBJ2-7, with TRBD2 matching over 8 bases. V shed 1 base, J shed 6 bases, and the junction held 8 bases outside the gene matches. This CDR3 region has 15 residues. Germline V gene data show CDR1 as SGHTA and CDR2 as FQGNSA. The CDR3 sequence: CASSLGLAGRGEQYF. CDR3 in DNA: TGTGCCAGCAGCTTAGGCCTAGCGGGCCGGGGCGAGCAGTACTTC. Using reference TRBV7-2 and TRBJ2-7 for the parts outside the CDR3, the full variable domain is GAGVSQSPSNKVTEKGKDVELRCDPISGHTALYWYRQSLGQGLEFLIYFQGNSAPDKSGLPSDRFSAERTGGSVSTLTIQRTQQEDSAVYLCASSLGLAGRGEQYFGPGTRLTVT.

This clone occurred a few times. The rearrangement uses TRBV5-1 and TRBJ2-1; either TRBD1 or TRBD2 may fit D (6 bases each). The germline V gene has CDR1 SGHRS and CDR2 YFSETQ. V gave up 0 bases and J gave up 0 bases, with 10 bases separating them. The CDR3 has 16 amino acids. In nucleotides, the CDR3 is TGCGCCAGCAGCTTGGTTGGAGGGGGCTCCTACAATGAGCAGTTCTTC. Amino acid sequence: CASSLVGGGSYNEQFF.

The rearrangement uses TRBV23-1 and TRBJ2-3; 9 nucleotides align to TRBD2. TRBV23-1 qualifies as an ORF whose function is uncertain. The J segment lost 2 bases and the V segment lost 4 bases, leaving 7 bases of the junction unmatched. CDR3 length: 16 residues. CDR3: CASSRPTSGLTDTQYF. The DNA for the CDR3 is TGCGCCAGCAGTCGCCCGACTAGCGGCCTCACAGATACGCAGTATTTT.

V usage is TRBV19 and J usage is TRBJ2-2; no reliable D call. The ends were cut back, 1 base at V and 8 bases at J, with 8 bases in the middle. The CDR3 sequence is 13 residues long. CDR1 and CDR2 (germline): LNHDA, SQIVND (reference sequence). The chain's CDR3 is CASSIALPGELFF. CDR3 nucleotide sequence: TGTGCCAGTAGTATAGCGCTTCCTGGGGAGCTGTTTTTT.

This chain links TRBV5-4 with TRBJ1-1, with 9 bases that match TRBD1. There are 14 residues in the CDR3. The ends lost 4 bases at V and 5 bases at J; junction bases unmatched: 6. Looked up from germline, CDR1 is SGHNT and CDR2 is YYREEE (reference sequence). The CDR3 DNA sequence: TGTGCCAGCAGCCGGGGACAGGGAGAAACTGAAGCTTTCTTT. Its protein is CASSRGQGETEAFF.

Turning to this clone: This sample includes further DNA sequences coding for the same CDR3. This chain joins TRBV20-1 and TRBJ2-1; the D is unclear. The CDR3 is 11 amino acids. Germline values: CDR1 DFQATT, CDR2 SNEGSKA (reference sequence). The V and J ends lost 5 bases and 8 bases respectively, with 10 bases between them. The CDR3 nucleotides read TGCAGTGCTGCACGTAGAGATGAGCAGTTCTTC. Its translation is CSAARRDEQFF.

The genes are TRBV29-1 and TRBJ2-3; 10 bases are shared with TRBD2. The CDR3 loop spans 13 amino acids. Trimming cost V 8 bases and J 3 bases; bases outside gene matches: 5. Germline V lookup: CDR1 SQVTM, CDR2 ANQGSEA. The CDR3 DNA follows: TGCAGCTCCGGACTAGCGGAGACAGATACGCAGTATTTT. Translated, it gives CSSGLAETDTQYF.

The chain joins TRBV27 to TRBJ2-7, with a weak D call TRBD1 (5 bases). The CDR3 covers 16 residues. Germline CDR1 and CDR2: MNHEY and SMNVEV (reference sequence). V gave up 3 bases and J gave up 0 bases, with 15 bases separating them. The chain's CDR3 is CASSFGRQSLSYEQYF. The CDR3 DNA reads as TGTGCCAGCAGTTTTGGACGACAGTCACTCTCCTACGAGCAGTACTTC.

This chain connects TRBV10-2 to TRBJ1-2; no firm D call. Germline V lookup: CDR1 WSHSY, CDR2 SAAADI. The V gene lost 5 bases and the J gene lost 8 bases, with 9 bases spanning the gap. CDR3 length: 11 residues. CDR3 sequence (DNA): TGCGCCAGCAGTTCCGGAGTGGGCTACACCTTC. Protein sequence: CASSSGVGYTF.